This T cell receptor beta chain was identified in a study of T cell clonotyping in hematopoietic cell transplantation. Sequencing used immunoSEQ multiplex PCR; TCRdb keeps in-frame clones, though not all of them. The sample lists over 35,000 clones, 80% to 90% occurring once. CDR1 is SGHAT, CDR2 FQNNGV, per germline. The CDR3 is 14 residues long. V was trimmed by 5 bases and J by 7 bases, leaving 14 bases between them. The sample comprised peripheral blood mononuclear cells. This clonotype was obtained from a woman aged 40-49 years in good health. Some clones in this sample may be carry-over from other donors' samples. This chain links TRBV11-2 with TRBJ2-2; D is undetermined. This CDR3 reads CASSPALRVGELFF. For the CDR3, the DNA is TGTGCCAGCAGCCCGGCCTTAAGGGTCGGGGAGCTGTTTTTT.